The TCR beta chain under discussion was sequenced for a study of beta chain features in type 1 diabetes. For the study at large: Across every sample, roughly 100 million sorted cells were examined in total.

Sequencing targeted expressed TCRB transcripts, as all isolated RNA had been reverse transcribed. The average read count of naive, central memory and regulatory T cell samples was approximately 3.5 million. Sequencing was performed with immunoSEQ multiplex PCR; in TCRdb, only in-frame clones are kept and a portion is missing. The table includes over 150,000 clones, approximately 8.1% detected once. The CDR3 contains 13 residues. Per germline, CDR1 GTSNPN and CDR2 SVGIG (reference sequence). J gave up 7 bases and V 2 bases, and 2 bases lay outside the gene matches. Study-level points and caveats: When cDNA is sequenced, cells with high TCR expression could be over-represented. Patients with type 1 diabetes carried fewer insertions and had more deletions at their VDJ junctions.

In its sample, this clone was seen a few times. The antigen remains undetermined. The J gene is TRBJ1-6, the V gene TRBV30, with 7 bases matching TRBD1. Specimen: central memory CD4+ T cells from blood. This TCR was recovered from a man between 18 and 35 years old in good health. The CDR3 DNA reads as TGTGCCTGGAGTTCAGGGGGAAATTCACCCCTCCACTTT. Amino acid sequence: CAWSSGGNSPLHF.